The 25 T cell receptor beta chains reported below all come from one sample, sequenced in a study of early T cells in non-severe SARS-CoV-2 infection (dated by TCRdb to about 2021). Libraries came from 5' RACE. Instrument used: NextSeq 500. TCRdb reran the public reads through fastp at Q25 and MiXCR, keeping productive beta chains. Rows are unified per CDR3 protein, each entry keeping the most common DNA and genes. The sample table records tens of thousands of distinct CDR3 sequences; under 9% of these occur just once. The ten biggest clones cover under 4.5% of the sample. This specimen consisted of whole blood, obtained at baseline. The receptor source for this set is an adult who was a healthcare worker with PCR-confirmed SARS-CoV-2 infection or an uninfected control (not recorded which).

In its sample, this clonotype was seen a few times. The rearrangement links TRBV7-9 to TRBJ2-7, with 7 bases matching TRBD1. V gave up 4 bases and J gave up 4 bases; unmatched junction bases: 7. In germline, CDR1 is SEHNR, CDR2 FQNEAQ (reference sequence). This CDR3 has 14 residues. CDR3 DNA: TGTGCCAGCAGCTCCCTACAGGGGACATACGAGCAGTACTTC. It codes for CASSSLQGTYEQYF. The variable domain in full, with the rest retrieved from reference TRBV7-9 and TRBJ2-7, is DTGVSQNPRHKITKRGQNVTFRCDPISEHNRLYWYRQTLGQGPEFLTYFQNEAQLEKSRLLSDRFSAERPKGSFSTLEIQRTEQGDSAMYLCASSSLQGTYEQYFGPGTRLTVT.

In this sample, this clonotype turned up many times. CDR3 sequence reads: CASSQVDNTEAFF. The CDR3 DNA reads as TGTGCCAGCAGCCAAGTAGATAACACTGAAGCTTTCTTT. This sequence joins TRBV3-1 and TRBJ1-1; no definite D call. Germline CDR1 is LGHDT and CDR2 is YNNKEL (reference sequence). The V gene lost 1 base and the J gene lost 2 bases, with 5 bases spanning the gap. There are 13 residues in the CDR3.

This chain links TRBV6-5 with TRBJ2-7, with a possible D match to TRBD1 (6 bases). Trimming left V 6 bases short and J 7 bases short, with 16 bases between. The CDR3 has 13 residues. Germline CDR1 and CDR2: MNHEY and SVGAGI. DNA for the CDR3: TGTGCCAGCAGATTTACGCCCCAGGGGGAGCAGTACTTC. It yields the protein CASRFTPQGEQYF.

This clonotype was detected ten times or more. The rearrangement uses TRBV6-1 and TRBJ2-7; 9 bases are shared with TRBD1. Germline V CDR1 and CDR2: MNHNS, SASEGT. The CDR3 consists of 14 residues. V trimming: 1 base; J trimming: 3 bases; junction bases outside the gene matches: 1. CDR3 amino acids: CASSEGTGVYEQYF. The CDR3 DNA reads as TGTGCCAGCAGTGAAGGGACAGGGGTCTACGAGCAGTACTTC.

This clonotype was seen repeatedly, ten times or more. The gene calls are TRBV7-6 and TRBJ2-7; 7 positions agree with TRBD2. Trimming removed 3 bases from V and 4 bases from J; junction bases left unmatched: 15. The germline gives CDR1 SGHVS, CDR2 FNYEAQ. The CDR3 totals 17 residues. CDR3 residues: CASSFGGGAAGLYEQYF. The DNA of the CDR3 is TGTGCCAGCAGCTTCGGAGGTGGGGCAGCGGGGCTGTACGAGCAGTACTTC.

This clonotype was seen more than once but under ten times. V and J are TRBV29-1 and TRBJ2-1; 9 bases match TRBD1. With 7 bases clipped from V and 6 bases from J, the junction kept 4 bases outside the gene matches. The V gene's germline CDR1 is SQVTM and CDR2 ANQGSEA. The CDR3 totals 12 residues. CDR3: CSAGQGFNEQFF. Here the CDR3 DNA reads TGCAGCGCCGGACAGGGGTTCAATGAGCAGTTCTTC.

This clonotype was counted at least ten times. V gene TRBV4-2 combines with J gene TRBJ2-3; weak D call: TRBD2 (5 bases). Trimming took 2 bases from V and 1 from J, leaving 13 bases between them. Per the germline V gene, CDR1 is LGHNA and CDR2 is YNFKEQ. This CDR3 region has 16 residues. The CDR3 coding sequence is TGTGCCAGCAGCCAAATTACTAGTGCAGGCACAGATACGCAGTATTTT. This sequence encodes CASSQITSAGTDTQYF.

The chain is built from TRBV7-9 and TRBJ2-1; D not certain. Germline V lookup: CDR1 SEHNR, CDR2 FQNEAQ (reference sequence). With 0 bases removed from V and 6 bases from J, the gap between germline ends came to 9 bases. CDR3 length equals 14 residues. The chain's CDR3 is CASSLARPGNEQFF. The CDR3 DNA reads as TGTGCCAGCAGCTTAGCGAGGCCCGGCAATGAGCAGTTCTTC.

This clonotype appeared a few times. The chain has TRBV11-2 and TRBJ2-7, with D tentatively TRBD1 (6 bases). Trimming left V 5 bases short and J 0 bases short, with 11 bases between. The CDR3 is made up of 14 amino acids. Germline lookup yields CDR1 SGHAT and CDR2 FQNNGV. The CDR3 bases are TGTGCCAGCAGCCATGACAGGTACTCCTACGAGCAGTACTTC. Translating gives CASSHDRYSYEQYF.

In this sample, this clonotype turned up many times. This sequence joins TRBV12-3 or TRBV12-4 and TRBJ1-5; tentatively, D is TRBD1 (6 bases). This CDR3 is built from 17 residues. V was shortened by 5 bases and J by 1 base, with 18 bases between the two germline ends. CDR3 sequence: CASSRGGLGISNQPQHF. The DNA of the CDR3 is TGTGCCAGCAGTCGAGGGGGGCTCGGGATAAGCAATCAGCCCCAGCATTTT.

This clonotype was found many times. The V call is TRBV5-1, the J call TRBJ2-3, with TRBD2 identical over 7 bases. The CDR3 consists of 14 residues. With 4 bases clipped from V and 6 bases from J, the junction kept 8 bases outside the gene matches. The germline V gene encodes CDR1 SGHRS and CDR2 YFSETQ. The CDR3 spells CASSTGRSRDTQYF. The CDR3 DNA sequence: TGCGCCAGCAGCACCGGGAGGTCAAGGGATACGCAGTATTTT.

This clonotype turned up a few times. The chain carries TRBV6-2 or TRBV6-3 and TRBJ2-7, with D possibly being TRBD1 (5 bases). V lost 4 bases and J 3 bases, leaving 13 bases between the germline ends. There are 14 residues in the CDR3. CDR1 is MNHEY and CDR2 is SVGEGT in the germline V gene. The DNA for the CDR3 is TGTGCCAGCAGTTTCTTACAGGTGGTCTACGAGCAGTACTTC. Translating gives CASSFLQVVYEQYF.

This clonotype appeared a few times. The chain couples TRBV14 to TRBJ1-4; D remains ambiguous. Trimming pared 3 bases from V and 13 bases from J, leaving 9 bases between. In germline, CDR1 is SGHDN, CDR2 FVKESK. The CDR3 runs 11 residues. In DNA, the CDR3 is TGTGCCAGCAGCCAGTCTACACGACTGTTTTTT. Translation: CASSQSTRLFF.

The sample holds a few counts of this clonotype. The CDR3 DNA is TGCAGCGTTGTGGTATCCTACGAGCAGTACTTC. It encodes CSVVVSYEQYF. The chain recombines TRBV29-1 with TRBJ2-7, with D hard to call. Trimming removed 4 bases from V and 1 base from J, with 5 bases in between. The CDR3 runs 11 residues. Germline V gene lookup returns CDR1 SQVTM and CDR2 ANQGSEA.

This clonotype was picked up a small number of times. DNA for the CDR3: TGTGCCAGCAGTGTGGGGGGCCCCAACACTGAAGCTTTCTTT. Its protein is CASSVGGPNTEAFF. This chain joins TRBV2 and TRBJ1-1; D is possibly TRBD1 (6 bases). The CDR3 is 14 amino acids. Germline V gene sequence: CDR1 SNHLY, CDR2 FYNNEI. V lost 4 bases and J 2 bases, leaving 11 bases between the germline ends.

Comment on this clonotype: An end of the junction does not agree with germline; a read error may underlie this. The rearrangement uses TRBV10-2 and TRBJ2-7, with 8 bases matching TRBD1. CDR3 length: 15 amino acids. Germline CDR1 WSHSY, CDR2 SAAADI. The CDR3 reads CATSKSRTGRSEQYF. The CDR3, as DNA: TGCGCCACCAGTAAATCACGGACAGGGAGGTCGGAGCAGTACTTC.

In this sample, this clonotype is medium-sized (0.01 to 0.1%). The rearrangement uses TRBV12-3 or TRBV12-4 and TRBJ1-1; D is possibly TRBD1 (5 bases). The CDR3 is 13 residues long. V was pared by 5 bases and J by 4 bases, with 11 bases between. The CDR3 nucleotides are TGTGCCAGCAGTGCCGAGCAGGGCACTGAAGCTTTCTTT. Its translation is CASSAEQGTEAFF.

This clonotype was recorded a few times. The chain links TRBV7-8 to TRBJ2-6; a weak D match, TRBD2 (6 bases). The CDR3 runs 17 residues. Per germline, CDR1 SGHVS and CDR2 FQNEAQ. V was shortened by 5 bases and J by 1 base, with 15 bases between the two germline ends. CDR3 protein: CASSPMVGGSGANVLTF. The CDR3 DNA follows: TGTGCCAGCAGCCCCATGGTGGGGGGATCTGGGGCCAACGTCCTGACTTTC.

In DNA form, the CDR3 reads TGCGCCAGCAGCTCCTGGGACGGATCCTACGAGCAGTACTTC. This encodes CASSSWDGSYEQYF. The chain combines TRBV5-1 with TRBJ2-7; D is perhaps TRBD1 or TRBD2 (5 bases each). Germline loops: CDR1 SGHRS, CDR2 YFSETQ. The ends were cut back, 3 bases at V and 1 base at J, with 11 bases in the middle. The CDR3 has 14 amino acids.

This clonotype was picked up many times. The CDR3 region has the DNA TGTGCCAGCAGCACCCGACAGTCCAACACCGGGGAGCTGTTTTTT. Residues: CASSTRQSNTGELFF. The rearrangement joins TRBV11-3 to TRBJ2-2; D is perhaps TRBD1 (5 bases). Trimming took off 5 bases at V and 2 bases at J, with 12 bases between the two ends. The CDR3 covers 15 residues. The germline V gene has CDR1 SGHNT and CDR2 YENEEA.

This clonotype was recorded a few times. The chain employs TRBV7-9 and TRBJ2-1, with D possibly TRBD2 on 5 matching bases. Germline CDR1 is SEHNR and CDR2 is FQNEAQ (reference sequence). V lost 6 bases and J 7 bases, leaving 16 bases between the germline ends. This CDR3 has 14 amino acids. In DNA form, the CDR3 reads TGTGCCAGCAGAGCCAAAGGTCCGGGGAATGAGCAGTTCTTC. Its translation is CASRAKGPGNEQFF.

This clonotype came up a few times. The V call is TRBV13, the J call TRBJ2-2, with no clear D. This CDR3 has 15 amino acids. Germline V lookup: CDR1 PRHDT, CDR2 FYEKMQ (reference sequence). The V end lost 0 bases, the J end lost 2 bases, and 7 bases lay between the germline ends. CDR3 amino acids: CASSLGQINTGELFF. CDR3 coding DNA: TGTGCCAGCAGCTTAGGCCAGATTAACACCGGGGAGCTGTTTTTT. The full variable domain, in which reference TRBV13 and TRBJ2-2 provide the parts outside the CDR3, is AAGVIQSPRHLIKEKRETATLKCYPIPRHDTVYWYQQGPGQDPQFLISFYEKMQSDKGSIPDRFSAQQFSDYHSELNMSSLELGDSALYFCASSLGQINTGELFFGEGSRLTVL.

This clonotype has at least ten counts. V usage is TRBV27 and J usage is TRBJ2-3; D not certain. CDR3 length: 15 amino acids. Deletions cut 0 bases from V and 1 base from J, with 8 bases between. The V gene's germline CDR1 is MNHEY and CDR2 SMNVEV (reference sequence). The DNA for the CDR3 is TGTGCCAGCAGTTTATCGGCCGCGGGCACAGATACGCAGTATTTT. This translates into CASSLSAAGTDTQYF.

This clonotype came up a few times. The rearrangement uses TRBV7-8 and TRBJ2-5; 7 bases match TRBD1. CDR3 length equals 15 residues. Germline V gene sequence: CDR1 SGHVS, CDR2 FQNEAQ. J was trimmed by 5 bases and V by 5 bases; bases with no gene match: 11. The DNA of the CDR3 is TGTGCCAGCAGCCCCCGACAGGGAACCCTTGAGACCCAGTACTTC. This codes for CASSPRQGTLETQYF.

This clonotype has a handful of counts. This chain links TRBV7-3 with TRBJ2-3; maybe TRBD1 (6 bases). V was pared by 2 bases and J by 4 bases, with 10 bases between. CDR3 length: 14 amino acids. CDR1 SGHTA and CDR2 FQGTGA come from the germline V gene. The CDR3 is CASSLAGAPDTQYF. The CDR3 nucleotides read TGTGCCAGCAGCTTAGCAGGGGCCCCAGATACGCAGTATTTT.